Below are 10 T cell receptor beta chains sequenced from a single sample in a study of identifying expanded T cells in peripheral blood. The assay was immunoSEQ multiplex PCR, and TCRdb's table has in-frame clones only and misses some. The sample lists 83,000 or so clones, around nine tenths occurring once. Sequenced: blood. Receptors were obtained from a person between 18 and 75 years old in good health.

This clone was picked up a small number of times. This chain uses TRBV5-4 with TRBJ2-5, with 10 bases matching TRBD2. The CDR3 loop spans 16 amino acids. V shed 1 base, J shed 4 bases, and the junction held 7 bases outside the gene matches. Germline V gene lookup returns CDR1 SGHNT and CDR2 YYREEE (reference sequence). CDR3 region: CASSLTSGTQRETQYF. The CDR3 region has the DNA TGTGCCAGCAGCTTGACTAGCGGGACACAAAGAGAGACCCAGTACTTC. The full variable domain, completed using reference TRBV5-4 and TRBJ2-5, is ETGVTQSPTHLIKTRGQQVTLRCSSQSGHNTVSWYQQALGQGPQFIFQYYREEENGRGNFPPRFSGLQFPNYSSELNVNALELDDSALYLCASSLTSGTQRETQYFGPGTRLLVL.

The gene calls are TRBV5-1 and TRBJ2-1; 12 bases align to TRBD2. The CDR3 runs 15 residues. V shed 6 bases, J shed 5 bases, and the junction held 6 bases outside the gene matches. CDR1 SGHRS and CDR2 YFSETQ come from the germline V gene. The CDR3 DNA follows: TGCGCCAGCAAACCTAGCGGGGGGGCGGACAATGAGCAGTTCTTC. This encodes CASKPSGGADNEQFF. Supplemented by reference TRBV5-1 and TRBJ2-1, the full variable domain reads KAGVTQTPRYLIKTRGQQVTLSCSPISGHRSVSWYQQTPGQGLQFLFEYFSETQRNKGNFPGRFSGRQFSNSRSEMNVSTLELGDSALYLCASKPSGGADNEQFFGPGTRLTVL.

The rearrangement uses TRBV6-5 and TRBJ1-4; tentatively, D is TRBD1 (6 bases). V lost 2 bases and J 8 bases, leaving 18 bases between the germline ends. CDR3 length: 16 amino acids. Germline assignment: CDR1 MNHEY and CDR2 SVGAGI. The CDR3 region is CASSYDQGLATEKLFF. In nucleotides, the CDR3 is TGTGCCAGCAGTTACGATCAGGGGCTAGCCACCGAAAAACTGTTTTTT.

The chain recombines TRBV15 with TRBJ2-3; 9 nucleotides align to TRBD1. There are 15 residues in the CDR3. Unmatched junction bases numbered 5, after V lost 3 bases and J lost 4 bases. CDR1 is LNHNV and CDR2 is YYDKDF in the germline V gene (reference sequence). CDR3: CATSRIQGAADTQYF. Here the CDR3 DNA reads TGTGCCACCAGCAGGATACAGGGGGCCGCAGATACGCAGTATTTT. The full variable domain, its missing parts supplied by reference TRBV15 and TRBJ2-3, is DAMVIQNPRYQVTQFGKPVTLSCSQTLNHNVMYWYQQKSSQAPKLLFHYYDKDFNNEADTPDNFQSRRPNTSFCFLDIRSPGLGDTAMYLCATSRIQGAADTQYFGPGTRLTVL.

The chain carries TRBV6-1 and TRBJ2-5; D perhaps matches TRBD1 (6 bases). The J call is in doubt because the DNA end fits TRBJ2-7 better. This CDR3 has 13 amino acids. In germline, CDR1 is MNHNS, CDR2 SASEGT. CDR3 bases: TGTGCCAGCAGTGAAGACAGGGAGTACGAGCAGTACTTC. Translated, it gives CASSEDREYEQYF.

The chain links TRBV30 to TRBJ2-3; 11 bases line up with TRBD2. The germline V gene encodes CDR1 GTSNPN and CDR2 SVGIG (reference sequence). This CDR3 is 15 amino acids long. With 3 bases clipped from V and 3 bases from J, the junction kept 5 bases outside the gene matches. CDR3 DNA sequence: TGTGCCTGGAGGGGGGGACTAGCGGTAACAGATACGCAGTATTTT. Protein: CAWRGGLAVTDTQYF.

In DNA, the CDR3 is TGTGCCAGCAGCTTCCCGACGGTCTATGGCTACACCTTC. It yields the protein CASSFPTVYGYTF. The V gene is TRBV28, the J gene TRBJ1-2; D gene ambiguous. The CDR3 length is 13 residues. V lost 6 bases and J lost 4, with 12 bases in between. Germline V gene sequence: CDR1 MDHEN, CDR2 SYDVKM.

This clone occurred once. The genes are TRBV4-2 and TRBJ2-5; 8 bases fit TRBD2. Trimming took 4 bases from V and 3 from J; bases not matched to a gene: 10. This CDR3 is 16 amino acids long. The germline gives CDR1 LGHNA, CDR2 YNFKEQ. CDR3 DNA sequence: TGTGCCAGCAGCCCAAGAAACGGGGGGGCCGAAGAGACCCAGTACTTC. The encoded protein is CASSPRNGGAEETQYF.

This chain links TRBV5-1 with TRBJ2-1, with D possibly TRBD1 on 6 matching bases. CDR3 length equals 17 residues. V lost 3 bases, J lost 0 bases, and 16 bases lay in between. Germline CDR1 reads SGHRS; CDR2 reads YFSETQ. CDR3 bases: TGCGCCAGCAGCTCGCCCTCAGAGGGGGACTCCTACAATGAGCAGTTCTTC. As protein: CASSSPSEGDSYNEQFF. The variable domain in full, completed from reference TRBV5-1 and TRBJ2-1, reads KAGVTQTPRYLIKTRGQQVTLSCSPISGHRSVSWYQQTPGQGLQFLFEYFSETQRNKGNFPGRFSGRQFSNSRSEMNVSTLELGDSALYLCASSSPSEGDSYNEQFFGPGTRLTVL.

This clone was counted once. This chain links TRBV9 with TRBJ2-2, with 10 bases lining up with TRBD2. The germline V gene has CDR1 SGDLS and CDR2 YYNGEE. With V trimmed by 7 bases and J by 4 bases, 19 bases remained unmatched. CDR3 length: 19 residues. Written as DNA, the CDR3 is TGTGCCAGCTCGATGGGATTGGGCCCTAGCGGGAGAGTCACCGGGGAGCTGTTTTTT. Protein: CASSMGLGPSGRVTGELFF.